The rows below give T cell receptor beta chains drawn from one sample of a study of identical twins. TCRdb re-analysed the 5' RACE reads in MiXCR, keeping a single row per CDR3 protein. This sample has roughly 1,500,000 distinct CDR3 sequences, with 25% to 35% found just once. What was sequenced was cord blood. These receptors originate from a newborn girl in good health. Each CDR3 is given without its conserved first and last residue. The D gene is left open where the match is weak.

v_call: TRBV20-1
d_call: -
cdr3_aa: SASNSGNTIY

v_call: TRBV24-1
d_call: -
cdr3_aa: ATSDLGPVKDNTEAF

v_call: TRBV20-1
d_call: TRBD2
cdr3_aa: SAKIPGGPGNEQF

v_call: TRBV4-1
d_call: TRBD1
cdr3_aa: ASSQDRGQGAKAF

v_call: TRBV20-1
d_call: -
cdr3_aa: SARDLKGEIDTQY

v_call: TRBV2
d_call: -
cdr3_aa: ASSLDRDYYNEQF

v_call: TRBV20-1
d_call: TRBD2
cdr3_aa: SARLAGAGGAETQY

v_call: TRBV9
d_call: TRBD2
cdr3_aa: ASSVGLAGGEEQF

v_call: TRBV6-5
d_call: -
cdr3_aa: ASTRQAGTEAF

v_call: TRBV11-2
d_call: -
cdr3_aa: ASSSDRFEQY

v_call: TRBV11-2
d_call: -
cdr3_aa: ASSSFRQPYEQY

v_call: TRBV9
d_call: -
cdr3_aa: ASSVAMAGTNEKLF

v_call: TRBV18
d_call: TRBD2
cdr3_aa: ASSATSFRVRSGRIQGTDTQY

v_call: TRBV25-1
d_call: TRBD1
cdr3_aa: ASSEPGQGEAF

v_call: TRBV20-1
d_call: TRBD2
cdr3_aa: SGLAATDTQY

v_call: TRBV11-2
d_call: TRBD2
cdr3_aa: ASSLYLGSSGGEETQY

v_call: TRBV7-2
d_call: -
cdr3_aa: ASSLVPNSVYGKNIQY

v_call: TRBV6-1
d_call: -
cdr3_aa: ASSPQVDNSPLH

v_call: TRBV2
d_call: TRBD1
cdr3_aa: ASGRTGGGYNEQF

v_call: TRBV28
d_call: -
cdr3_aa: ASRTGVIYEQY

v_call: TRBV14
d_call: TRBD2
cdr3_aa: ASSQTSGTIAKNIQY

v_call: TRBV20-1
d_call: -
cdr3_aa: SARDTSNNEQF

v_call: TRBV20-1
d_call: TRBD1
cdr3_aa: SAPGQAPYEQF

v_call: TRBV20-1
d_call: -
cdr3_aa: SARPGRLYNEQF

v_call: TRBV5-4
d_call: TRBD2
cdr3_aa: ASSPRLGAGVHNEQF

v_call: TRBV6-4
d_call: -
cdr3_aa: ASSDGRNYGYT

v_call: TRBV25-1
d_call: -
cdr3_aa: ASSVWTVHSTNEKLF

v_call: TRBV12-5
d_call: -
cdr3_aa: ASGIWGDTQY

v_call: TRBV4-2
d_call: TRBD2
cdr3_aa: ASSPGLAGRDTQY

v_call: TRBV12-3/TRBV12-4
d_call: TRBD2
cdr3_aa: ASSFTSGAEQY

v_call: TRBV3-1
d_call: TRBD1
cdr3_aa: ASSPGQVNQPQH

v_call: TRBV5-1
d_call: -
cdr3_aa: ASSPRLERVAEQF

v_call: TRBV29-1
d_call: TRBD1
cdr3_aa: SVEIGQGGYEQY

v_call: TRBV3-1
d_call: -
cdr3_aa: ASSHGHHETQY

v_call: TRBV7-2
d_call: -
cdr3_aa: ASSLGGLLQYGYT

v_call: TRBV29-1
d_call: TRBD1
cdr3_aa: SVRSSFGQGDTEAF

v_call: TRBV10-2
d_call: TRBD2
cdr3_aa: ASSDPRDYLTYEQY

v_call: TRBV28
d_call: TRBD1
cdr3_aa: ASSYQGVSYEQY

v_call: TRBV7-2
d_call: TRBD2
cdr3_aa: ASSLSLTSGYEQY

v_call: TRBV28
d_call: TRBD2
cdr3_aa: ASTVTSGRASTDTQY

v_call: TRBV28
d_call: -
cdr3_aa: ASSSPVTTDTQY

v_call: TRBV20-1
d_call: TRBD1
cdr3_aa: SAGQGPDTQY

v_call: TRBV12-3/TRBV12-4
d_call: -
cdr3_aa: ASSLQGGNIQY

v_call: TRBV2
d_call: -
cdr3_aa: ASSEMRVANEKLF

v_call: TRBV6-2/TRBV6-3
d_call: TRBD1
cdr3_aa: ASSNRGRNEQY

v_call: TRBV5-1
d_call: TRBD1
cdr3_aa: ASSLEGARGRTDTQY

v_call: TRBV5-1
d_call: -
cdr3_aa: ASSLGARAPYGYT

v_call: TRBV5-1
d_call: -
cdr3_aa: ASSPGQQVHTEAF

v_call: TRBV4-1
d_call: -
cdr3_aa: ASSLTVIGLYEQY

v_call: TRBV4-2
d_call: -
cdr3_aa: ASSQDHPQAYQETQY

v_call: TRBV19
d_call: -
cdr3_aa: AIWQGGYGYT

v_call: TRBV7-9
d_call: -
cdr3_aa: ASSLATKAGQSKGYTQY

v_call: TRBV24-1
d_call: TRBD1
cdr3_aa: ATSMTGTQETQY

v_call: TRBV20-1
d_call: -
cdr3_aa: SASSGSGATNEKLF

v_call: TRBV7-9
d_call: -
cdr3_aa: ASSPLGGDYGYT

v_call: TRBV5-1
d_call: -
cdr3_aa: ASSLVGLETLYSYNEQF

v_call: TRBV25-1
d_call: TRBD2
cdr3_aa: ASNLAGTSTDTQY

v_call: TRBV7-2
d_call: TRBD2
cdr3_aa: ASSLDGGRNIQY